A selection of T cell receptor beta chains follows, all from one sample in a study of spatial heterogeneity in lung cancer. TCRdb re-called the 5' RACE reads with MiXCR, one entry per CDR3 protein. This table holds roughly 120,000 distinct CDR3 sequences, roughly 10% found once. The source material was PBMCs, sampled at follow-up. The receptors originated from a female donor with early-stage non-small cell lung cancer. The CDR3 runs from the conserved cysteine through the conserved F or W. Each record gives: clone size, D gene, J gene, V gene, CDR3 DNA, CDR3 protein. A D gene is named only where the DNA matches it firmly. For some rows the clone size is stated as once, few or many, or as a class when expanded; others skip it.

many	.	TRBJ1-3	TRBV19	TGTGCCAGTAGCCAGTCGGGCTACTACTCTGGAAACACCATATATTTT	CASSQSGYYSGNTIYF
.	TRBD1	TRBJ2-7	TRBV28	TGTGCCAGCAGTCAGACAGGGGGACAGGGGAAACGGTACGAGCAGTACTTC	CASSQTGGQGKRYEQYF
.	TRBD1	TRBJ2-1	TRBV7-8	TGTGCCAGCAGCTTAGCGTACAGGGGCAATGAGCAGTTCTTC	CASSLAYRGNEQFF
.	TRBD1	TRBJ2-3	TRBV7-9	TGTGCCAGCAGCATGGGACAGGGGAGTACAGATACGCAGTATTTT	CASSMGQGSTDTQYF
.	.	TRBJ1-5	TRBV27	TGTGCCAGCAGTTTGGTAAGCAATCAGCCCCAGCATTTT	CASSLVSNQPQHF
few	.	TRBJ2-3	TRBV7-6	TGTGCCAGCAGCCTTACAGGGACTAGCACAGATACGCAGTATTTT	CASSLTGTSTDTQYF
.	.	TRBJ2-3	TRBV7-2	TGTGCCAGCAGCTTAGTCTACACAGATACGCAGTATTTT	CASSLVYTDTQYF
few	.	TRBJ1-4	TRBV6-5	TGTGCCAGCAGTAAGGACGGAGCCTCTAATGAAAAACTGTTTTTT	CASSKDGASNEKLFF
.	.	TRBJ2-6	TRBV2	TGTGCCAGCAGTGGACAGCCCTCTGGGGCCAACGTCCTGACTTTC	CASSGQPSGANVLTF
.	.	TRBJ1-5	TRBV10-3	TGTGCCATCAGTGAAGTCCCAGCGTATAGCAATCAGCCCCAGCATTTT	CAISEVPAYSNQPQHF
.	.	TRBJ2-2	TRBV7-8	TGTGCCAGCAGGCTGGCAGGGAACACCGGGGAGCTGTTTTTT	CASRLAGNTGELFF
.	TRBD2	TRBJ2-3	TRBV27	TGTGCCAGCTCCAGCGCGGGAGCGGGGGAAGGAGATACGCAGTATTTT	CASSSAGAGEGDTQYF
many	TRBD1	TRBJ2-5	TRBV10-3	TGTGCCATCAGGAGGGGGCCAGGACGCCTCGGCGAGACCCAGTACTTC	CAIRRGPGRLGETQYF
many	TRBD1	TRBJ2-2	TRBV12-3/TRBV12-4	TGTGCCATCCCCCCGACAGGGCCCGGGGAGCTGTTTTTT	CAIPPTGPGELFF
.	TRBD2	TRBJ2-3	TRBV6-2/TRBV6-3	TGTGCCAGCAGCCTCGGACTAGCGGGAGGGCTAGGTACGCAGTATTTT	CASSLGLAGGLGTQYF
few	.	TRBJ2-1	TRBV2	TGTGCCAGCAGTGATAATAGCGTAAACAATGAGCAGTTCTTC	CASSDNSVNNEQFF
.	.	TRBJ1-2	TRBV7-9	TGTGCCAGCAGCTTACCCCGGACAGACGCATATGGCTACACCTTC	CASSLPRTDAYGYTF
many	.	TRBJ2-7	TRBV28	TGTGCCAGCAGTCTACTTGACCACGAGCAGTACTTC	CASSLLDHEQYF
few	.	TRBJ2-3	TRBV9	TGTGCCAGCAGCGTAGACCCAGGGGGCACAGATACGCAGTATTTT	CASSVDPGGTDTQYF
many	TRBD1	TRBJ2-1	TRBV10-3	TGTGCCATTGGAAAATCCGGGACAGGGAGGACCTACAATGAGCAGTTCTTC	CAIGKSGTGRTYNEQFF
few	.	TRBJ1-2	TRBV29-1	TGCAGCGTTGTGACCGGATTCGACTATGGCTACACCTTC	CSVVTGFDYGYTF
.	TRBD1	TRBJ1-1	TRBV4-1	TGCGCCAGCAGCCAAGTAGGGGGCCGCACTGAAGCTTTCTTT	CASSQVGGRTEAFF
many	TRBD2	TRBJ2-2	TRBV19	TGTGCCAGTAGCGTGCGAAGCGGGGCGAACACCGGGGAGCTGTTTTTT	CASSVRSGANTGELFF
.	TRBD2	TRBJ2-1	TRBV7-2	TGTGCCAGCAGCTTAAATAGCGGGAGAGTCAATGAGCAGTTCTTC	CASSLNSGRVNEQFF
many	.	TRBJ1-2	TRBV27	TGTGCCAGCAGTAGACGGGGATACGGCTATGGCTACACCTTC	CASSRRGYGYGYTF
many	TRBD1	TRBJ1-1	TRBV28	TGTGCCAGCATCTCGAGGGGGCGGGGGACTGAAGCTTTCTTT	CASISRGRGTEAFF
few	.	TRBJ1-1	TRBV29-1	TGCAGCGTTGAAGGACCCATGAACACTGAAGCTTTCTTT	CSVEGPMNTEAFF
few	TRBD2	TRBJ2-3	TRBV7-9	TGTGCCAGCACCCCGGATAGCGGGAGCACAGATACGCAGTATTTT	CASTPDSGSTDTQYF
few	.	TRBJ2-3	TRBV29-1	TGCAGCGTTGAAGAAGGAGCGCCCAATACGCAGTATTTT	CSVEEGAPNTQYF
.	.	TRBJ2-5	TRBV5-4	TGTGCCAGCAGCTTGTCAGGGAAAGAGACCCAGTACTTC	CASSLSGKETQYF
.	TRBD2	TRBJ2-1	TRBV9	TGTGCCAGCAGCGTTACCGGGACTAGCGGGTCGGATGAGCAGTTCTTC	CASSVTGTSGSDEQFF
few	.	TRBJ2-5	TRBV24-1	TGTGCCACCAGGGACTGGGTGGGGACCCAGTACTTC	CATRDWVGTQYF
.	.	TRBJ1-1	TRBV27	TGTGCCAGCAGTTTACTCCAGGGTGAAGCTTTCTTT	CASSLLQGEAFF
once	.	TRBJ2-1	TRBV20-1	TGCAGTGCTACGTCAGCGTTAAGCGGACGCTTC	CSATSALSGRF
many	TRBD2	TRBJ2-7	TRBV3-1	TGTGCCAGCAGCCAAGTAATTCGGACTAGGTTCTACGAGCAGTACTTC	CASSQVIRTRFYEQYF
few	TRBD2	TRBJ2-2	TRBV7-2	TGTGCCAGCAGCCTCGGACTAGCGGCCACCGGGGAGCTGTTTTTT	CASSLGLAATGELFF
few	.	TRBJ1-2	TRBV2	TGTGCCAGCAGTGAAAGGGCACCAGGTGGCTATGGCTACACCTTC	CASSERAPGGYGYTF
.	TRBD1	TRBJ1-5	TRBV27	TGTGCCAGCGGACGACAGGGGGCCCAGCCCCAGCATTTT	CASGRQGAQPQHF
few	TRBD2	TRBJ2-7	TRBV10-3	TGTGCCATCAGTGAGAGCCTAGCGGCCTACGAGCAGTACTTC	CAISESLAAYEQYF
many	TRBD1	TRBJ2-3	TRBV20-1	TGCAGTGCTAGGACAGGGGGGTACACAGATACGCAGTATTTT	CSARTGGYTDTQYF
many	.	TRBJ2-3	TRBV21-1	TGTGCCAGCAGCAAATCTCAGAGACGGGGGACCGGAGATACGCAGTATTTT	CASSKSQRRGTGDTQYF
few	TRBD1	TRBJ2-1	TRBV5-1	TGCGCCAGCAGCTCGGGGACAGGCTCGTACAATGAGCAGTTCTTC	CASSSGTGSYNEQFF
.	TRBD2	TRBJ2-1	TRBV7-9	TGTGCCAGCAGTTCCACTAGCGGGAGGTCCAATGAGCAGTTCTTC	CASSSTSGRSNEQFF
.	.	TRBJ2-5	TRBV20-1	TGCAGTGCTAGAGGTCAAGAAACTGCCTTATCAGGAGAGACCCAGTACTTC	CSARGQETALSGETQYF
.	.	TRBJ2-7	TRBV27	TGTGCCAGCAGTCCCACGGAGTGGTACGAGCAGTACTTC	CASSPTEWYEQYF
.	TRBD1	TRBJ2-3	TRBV29-1	TGCAGCGTGCCGGGGACAGGACTGGCGACAGATACGCAGTATTTT	CSVPGTGLATDTQYF
many	.	TRBJ1-2	TRBV20-1	TGCAGTGCCTCGCCAGGCCTCTTTTATGGCTACACCTTC	CSASPGLFYGYTF
many	.	TRBJ2-3	TRBV7-8	TGTGCCAGCAGCTCACAGGGGACTAGCACAGATACGCAGTATTTT	CASSSQGTSTDTQYF
few	.	TRBJ1-6	TRBV28	TGTGCCAGCAGTCCACTACAGCGCGGGTCACCCCTCCACTTT	CASSPLQRGSPLHF
few	TRBD1	TRBJ2-7	TRBV28	TGTGCCAGCAGTTCGGACAGGGCGAGAAACAGACCCTACGAGCAGTACTTC	CASSSDRARNRPYEQYF
many	TRBD2	TRBJ2-2	TRBV19	TGTGCCAGTAGTATAACTAGCGGGGGATTCGGATACACCGGGGAGCTGTTTTTT	CASSITSGGFGYTGELFF
.	TRBD1	TRBJ2-7	TRBV30	TGTGCCTGGAGAGGGGCCCCGGGACAGGTAAACTACGAGCAGTACTTC	CAWRGAPGQVNYEQYF
.	TRBD1	TRBJ2-3	TRBV20-1	TGCAGTGCTAGAGCATCGACAGGGCGAACAGATACGCAGTATTTT	CSARASTGRTDTQYF
few	TRBD2	TRBJ2-1	TRBV11-1	TGTGCCAGCAGCTTAGAATTAGCGGGGAATGAGCAGTTCTTC	CASSLELAGNEQFF
.	.	TRBJ1-4	TRBV10-2	TGCGCCAGCAGACAAGATGAAAAACTGTTTTTT	CASRQDEKLFF
many	TRBD2	TRBJ2-1	TRBV4-1	TGCGCCAGCAGCCAAGGGCCAGCGGGAGGGTACAATGAGCAGTTCTTC	CASSQGPAGGYNEQFF
.	.	TRBJ1-1	TRBV19	TGTGCCTCTGGGACACTGACTGAAGCTTTCTTT	CASGTLTEAFF
many	TRBD2	TRBJ2-1	TRBV6-2/TRBV6-3	TGTGCCAGCAGTACCCGACTAGCAGGGAGGTACAATGAGCAGTTCTTC	CASSTRLAGRYNEQFF
few	TRBD1	TRBJ1-1	TRBV27	TGTGCCAGCAGTTCTGCGGTCCGATGGGACAGACAGATGAACACTGAAGCTTTCTTT	CASSSAVRWDRQMNTEAFF
few	.	TRBJ1-5	TRBV6-5	TGTGCCAGCAGTTACGGGGCAGGGCGCCAGCCCCAGCATTTT	CASSYGAGRQPQHF